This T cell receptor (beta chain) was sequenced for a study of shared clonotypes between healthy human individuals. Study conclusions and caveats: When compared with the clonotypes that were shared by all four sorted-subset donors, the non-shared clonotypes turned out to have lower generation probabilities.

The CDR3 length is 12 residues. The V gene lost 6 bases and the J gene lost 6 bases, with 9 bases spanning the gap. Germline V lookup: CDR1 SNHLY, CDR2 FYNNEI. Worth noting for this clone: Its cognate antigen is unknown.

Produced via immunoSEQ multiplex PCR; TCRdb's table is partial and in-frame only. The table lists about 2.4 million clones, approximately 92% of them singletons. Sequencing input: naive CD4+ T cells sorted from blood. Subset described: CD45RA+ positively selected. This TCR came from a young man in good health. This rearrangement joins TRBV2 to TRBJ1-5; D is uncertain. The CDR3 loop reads CASRREAQPQHF. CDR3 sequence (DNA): TGTGCCAGCAGGAGGGAGGCTCAGCCCCAGCATTTT. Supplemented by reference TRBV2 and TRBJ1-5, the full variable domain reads EPEVTQTPSHQVTQMGQEVILRCVPISNHLYFYWYRQILGQKVEFLVSFYNNEISEKSEIFDDQFSVERPDGSNFTLKIRSTKLEDSAMYFCASRREAQPQHFGDGTRLSIL.